The 6 T cell receptor beta chains reported below all come from one sample, sequenced in a study of T cell responses to AZD1222 COVID-19 vaccine. Only in-frame clones appear in the TCRdb table, and some are missing; sequencing was by immunoSEQ multiplex PCR. The data show around 130,000 clones, with around 83% seen just once and 12% held by the top ten. This material consisted of peripheral blood, taken on day 0 of AZD1222 vaccination. Receptor source: an adult in good health.

The chain recombines TRBV28 with TRBJ1-5; TRBD1 agrees at 8 bases. Germline CDR1 and CDR2: MDHEN and SYDVKM. V was pared by 5 bases and J by 6 bases, with 9 bases of the junction left unmatched. CDR3 length: 15 amino acids. The CDR3, as DNA: TGTGCCAGCAGTACTGGACAGGGAGCTGTTCAGCCCCAGCATTTT. Its translation: CASSTGQGAVQPQHF.

This sequence joins TRBV6-5 and TRBJ2-3, with 10 positions matching TRBD2. Per the germline V gene, CDR1 is MNHEY and CDR2 is SVGAGI. This CDR3 is built from 14 residues. Trimming took 5 bases from V and 2 from J; bases not matched to a gene: 1. Written as DNA, the CDR3 is TGTGCCAGCAGTCTAGCGGGGGACACAGATACGCAGTATTTT. This codes for CASSLAGDTDTQYF.

The CDR3 spells CASSLGGESSPLHF. DNA for the CDR3: TGTGCCAGCTCCCTCGGGGGGGAGAGTTCACCCCTCCACTTT. V usage is TRBV18 and J usage is TRBJ1-6; a weak D match, TRBD1 (5 bases). The CDR3 runs to 14 residues. Germline lookup yields CDR1 KGHSH and CDR2 LQKENI. Between the trimmed V and J ends, which lost 6 bases and 9 bases, there was a span of 15 bases.

The chain is built from TRBV28 and TRBJ1-2; 11 bases match TRBD1. This CDR3 has 17 residues. Looked up from germline, CDR1 is MDHEN and CDR2 is SYDVKM. V dropped 7 bases and J dropped 6; count of bases not matched to a gene: 16. The CDR3 is CASTLPRTGGVRNGYTF. CDR3 DNA: TGTGCCAGCACCCTACCCCGGACAGGGGGCGTTCGAAATGGCTACACCTTC.

The sample holds one count of this clone. The gene calls are TRBV27 and TRBJ1-2, with D perhaps TRBD1 (6 bases). V was pared by 3 bases and J by 6 bases, with 14 bases between. The germline V gene has CDR1 MNHEY and CDR2 SMNVEV (reference sequence). There are 14 residues in the CDR3. CDR3 protein: CASSFADRPNGYTF. CDR3 DNA: TGTGCCAGCAGTTTTGCTGACAGGCCTAATGGCTACACCTTC.

The sample holds many counts of this clone. This chain joins TRBV5-3 and TRBJ1-6; maybe TRBD1 (6 bases). TRBV5-3 is classed as an ORF, of uncertain function. The CDR3 spans 13 residues. The ends were cut back, 3 bases at V and 13 bases at J, with 14 bases in the middle. CDR3 protein: CARSWTPGAPLHF. The CDR3 DNA reads as TGTGCCAGAAGCTGGACTCCAGGGGCCCCCCTCCACTTT.